This section outlines one T cell receptor (beta chain) sequence together with its context. Its antigen is not known. The data were taken from a study of cytomegalovirus exposure and HLA in healthy donors. This CDR3 spans 14 amino acids. V was cut by 1 base and J by 1 base, with 8 bases left in between. The V gene's germline CDR1 is SGHKS and CDR2 YYEKEE (reference sequence). Findings and limits, study-wide: Per a prior analysis, the majority of TCR beta V segments were productive roughly 87% or roughly 30% of the time. Later analysis placed DRB1 highest and HLA-C lowest in TCR association rates, which differed by HLA locus.

The primer mix had 60 Vbeta and 13 Jbeta primers. Profiled with immunoSEQ multiplex PCR; TCRdb holds only in-frame clones, not every one. The table shows 210,000 or so clones, with approximately 82% occurring only once. The chain links TRBV5-5 to TRBJ1-1, with D tentatively TRBD1 (5 bases). Specimen: PBMCs. This clonotype was sampled from a woman between 50 and 59 years old in good health and CMV-seropositive. DNA of the CDR3: TGTGCCAGCAGCTTGCGCAGGGCGAACACTGAAGCTTTCTTT. As protein: CASSLRRANTEAFF.